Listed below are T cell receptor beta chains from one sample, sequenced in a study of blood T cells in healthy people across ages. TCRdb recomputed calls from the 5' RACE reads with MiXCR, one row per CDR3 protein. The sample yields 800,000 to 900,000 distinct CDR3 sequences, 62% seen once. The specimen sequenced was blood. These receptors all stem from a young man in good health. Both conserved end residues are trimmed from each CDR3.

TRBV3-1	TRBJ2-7	ASSQVLDSHYEQY
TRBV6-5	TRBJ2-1	ASGLRGGEQF
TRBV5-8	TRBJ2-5	ASSPGLAGRGTQY
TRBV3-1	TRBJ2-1	ASSPFGRGGPDEQF
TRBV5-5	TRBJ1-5	ASSWGQGLSQPQH
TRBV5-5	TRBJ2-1	ASRTPGQGTYNEQF
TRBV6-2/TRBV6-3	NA	ASSYPGTSGGAGVMETQY
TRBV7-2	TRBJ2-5	ASSSELGETQY
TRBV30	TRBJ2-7	AWSVDVGEQY
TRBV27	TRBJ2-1	ASSQGERGYNEQF
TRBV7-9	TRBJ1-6	ASSPGTGVYNSPLH
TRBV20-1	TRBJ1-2	SARESFDGYT
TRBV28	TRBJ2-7	ASSLVQGNEQY
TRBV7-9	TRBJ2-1	ASSLGGEGNEQF
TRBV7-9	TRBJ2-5	ASSFLQGAQETQY
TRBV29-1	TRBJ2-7	SVEDRERHRSYEQY
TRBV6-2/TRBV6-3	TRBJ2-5	ASSDKETQY
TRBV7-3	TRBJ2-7	ASSLSGGDYEQY
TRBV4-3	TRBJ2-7	ASSLRDGVYEQY
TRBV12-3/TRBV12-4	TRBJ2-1	ATTGQGFNEQF
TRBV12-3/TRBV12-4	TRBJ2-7	ASSYRGQYEQY
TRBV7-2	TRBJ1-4	ASSLTGGGEKLF
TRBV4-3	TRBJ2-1	ASSSRTGLGEQF
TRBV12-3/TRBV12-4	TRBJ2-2	ASRGVQPGELF
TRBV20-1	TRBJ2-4	SARGQGTNIQY
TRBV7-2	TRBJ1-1	ASSALPGIEAF
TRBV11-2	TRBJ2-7	AGGRGDTQY
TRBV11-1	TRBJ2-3	ASRSRGPLNTDTQY
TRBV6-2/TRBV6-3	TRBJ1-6	ASRQGAGSPLH
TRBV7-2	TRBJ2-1	ASSPTRAGGTYNEQF
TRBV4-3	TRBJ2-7	ASSQENDRAYEQY
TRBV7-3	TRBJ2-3	ASSPWTVTDTQY
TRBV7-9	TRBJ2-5	ASSFNDGRETQY
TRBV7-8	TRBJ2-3	ASSLEVVDADTQY
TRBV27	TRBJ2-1	ASKKVAVREQF
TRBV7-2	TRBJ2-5	ASSVMTNPQETQY
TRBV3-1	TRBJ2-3	ASSRPDHPTQY
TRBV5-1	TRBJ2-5	ASSLVASGGSAQY
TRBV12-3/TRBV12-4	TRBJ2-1	ASSFSPLASSYNEQF
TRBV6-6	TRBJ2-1	ASSYGGEKYNEQF
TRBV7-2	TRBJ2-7	ASSEGGTGSYAQY
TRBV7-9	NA	ASSRAGSPPYEQY
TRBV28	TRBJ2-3	ASSTGQGNPDTQY
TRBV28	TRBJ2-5	ASSLIVQGTQY
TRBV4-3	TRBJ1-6	ASSQDVGTTVSPLH
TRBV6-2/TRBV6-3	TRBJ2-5	ASTNSQETQY
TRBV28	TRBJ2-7	ASYGQGVSEQY
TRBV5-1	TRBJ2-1	ASSLAPVPHNEQF